This TCR beta chain was documented in a study of control samples from healthy donors and cancer patients. Produced via immunoSEQ multiplex PCR; TCRdb's table is partial and in-frame only. The profile shows 150,000 or so clones, about 90% of them singletons. Trimming removed 4 bases from V and 5 bases from J, with 15 bases in between. CDR3 length: 14 amino acids. Germline-derived CDR1 and CDR2 are SGDLS and YYNGEE. The sample was blood. The chain employs TRBV9 and TRBJ1-2; D is possibly TRBD1 (5 bases). This receptor was identified in a man younger than 45 in good health. CDR3 residues: CASSRERGEYGYTF. CDR3 nucleotide sequence: TGTGCCAGCAGCCGAGAACGGGGGGAGTATGGCTACACCTTC.